These T cell receptor beta chains were read from a single sample in a study of cytomegalovirus exposure and HLA in healthy donors. Some clones are missing from TCRdb's copy, which holds only in-frame ones; the method was immunoSEQ multiplex PCR. The top ten clones hold 0.9% to 1% of a sample with 250,000 to 400,000 clones, approximately 86% of them seen once. The sample comprised PBMCs. The origin of the receptors is a man younger than 45 in good health and CMV-seronegative. CDR3s include the opening cysteine and the closing phenylalanine or tryptophan. The D gene is left open where the match is weak. Expanded clones are given a class, and other clones once, few, many or no size at all.

j_call clone_size cdr3_length v_call d_call cdr3_nt cdr3_aa
TRBJ2-1 - 15 TRBV7-9 TRBD2 TGTGCCAGCAGCTTACGTACTAGCGGATACAATGAGCAGTTCTTC CASSLRTSGYNEQFF
TRBJ2-2 - 13 TRBV5-1 - TGCGCCAGCAGCCCCGACAGGACCGGGGAGCTGTTTTTT CASSPDRTGELFF
TRBJ1-5 - 13 TRBV6-5 TRBD1 TGTGCCAGCAGGCCACAGGGGGTCAAGCCCCAGCATTTT CASRPQGVKPQHF
TRBJ2-1 - 15 TRBV6-1 TRBD1 TGTGCCAGCAGCCCGGGACAGAGCTCCTACAATGAGCAGTTCTTC CASSPGQSSYNEQFF
TRBJ1-1 - 13 TRBV6-5 - TGTGCCAGCAGGCGACAGATGAACACTGAAGCTTTCTTT CASRRQMNTEAFF
TRBJ1-1 - 14 TRBV4-3 - TGCGCCAGCAGCCAAGATGAGGAGGTTGGGCAAGCTTTCTTT CASSQDEEVGQAFF
TRBJ1-2 - 14 TRBV6-5 - TGTGCCAGCAGAGGACAGAGAACTAACTATGGCTACACCTTC CASRGQRTNYGYTF
TRBJ2-3 - 16 TRBV4-3 - TGCGCCAGCAGCCAAGATCCGCCGGGGGTTTTAGATACGCAGTATTTT CASSQDPPGVLDTQYF
TRBJ1-1 - 16 TRBV4-1 TRBD1 TGCGCCAGCAGCCCCCCTTTGGACAGGGAGAACACTGAAGCTTTCTTT CASSPPLDRENTEAFF
TRBJ2-1 - 11 TRBV7-2 - TGTGCCAGCAGCTTAGGAGGTGAGCAGTTCTTC CASSLGGEQFF
TRBJ1-1 - 13 TRBV6-5 - TGTGCCAGCACCCCACGGGGGGGTTTCGGTGCTTTCTTT CASTPRGGFGAFF
TRBJ1-2 - 13 TRBV6-5 - TGTGCCAGCAGTTTTTCGTTTAACTATGGCTACACCTTC CASSFSFNYGYTF
TRBJ2-2 - 16 TRBV5-5 - TGTGCCAGCATCAGGGTGGGGCAGGGGCACACCGGGGAGCTGTTTTTT CASIRVGQGHTGELFF
TRBJ1-2 - 17 TRBV7-9 - TGTGCCAGCAGCTCGATTGGGCAGGCGCAAATCAACTATGGCTACACCTTC CASSSIGQAQINYGYTF
TRBJ2-7 - 12 TRBV7-8 - TGTGCCAGCAGCTCCTCCGCGCACGAGCAGTACTTC CASSSSAHEQYF
TRBJ1-5 - 16 TRBV18 - TGTGCCAGCTCACCTGAGCGATACGATAGCAATCAGCCCCAGCATTTT CASSPERYDSNQPQHF
TRBJ2-5 - 13 TRBV5-1 TRBD1 TGCGCCAGCTCCCTCGAGGGGGCCGAGACCCAGTACTTC CASSLEGAETQYF
TRBJ1-6 - 14 TRBV4-1 - TGCGCCAGCAGCCAAGGACAGATGATTTCACCCCTCCACTTT CASSQGQMISPLHF
TRBJ2-1 - 17 TRBV7-2 TRBD2 TGTGCCAGCAGCTTACCTAGCGGGGGGGCCGTATACAATGAGCAGTTCTTC CASSLPSGGAVYNEQFF
TRBJ1-2 - 15 TRBV10-2 TRBD1 TGCGCCAGCGGCGTGATAGGGGGCGCGGGGCATGGCTACACCTTC CASGVIGGAGHGYTF
TRBJ2-3 - 13 TRBV10-3 - TGTGCCATCAGCCGGACAGCTCCAGATACGCAGTATTTT CAISRTAPDTQYF
TRBJ2-1 once 16 TRBV4-1 - TGCGCCAGCAGCCAGACCGGGACAACCCCCTACAATGAGCAGTTCTTC CASSQTGTTPYNEQFF
TRBJ1-5 once 15 TRBV7-9 TRBD1 TGTGCCAGCAGCTTAGTGGGACAGGGGCGCCAGCCCCAGCATTTT CASSLVGQGRQPQHF
TRBJ2-1 - 20 TRBV4-1 TRBD2 TGCGCCAGCAGCCAGGGAGGACTAGCGGGGGGGAAGAGCTCCTACAATGAGCAGTTCTTC CASSQGGLAGGKSSYNEQFF
TRBJ2-2 - 16 TRBV5-1 - TGCGCCAGCAGCCAGTCGACAACAGTGGGCACCGGGGAGCTGTTTTTT CASSQSTTVGTGELFF
TRBJ2-1 - 15 TRBV6-6 TRBD2 TGTGCCAGCAGTTACCAAGCGGGGGGGAGCAATGAGCAGTTCTTC CASSYQAGGSNEQFF
TRBJ1-2 - 16 TRBV4-3 - TGCGCCAGCAGCCAGGACAGCGCCCCCCTTAACTATGGCTACACCTTC CASSQDSAPLNYGYTF
TRBJ1-3 once 18 TRBV11-2 TRBD1 TGTGCCAGCAGCTTACGTCCCGGGACAGGGGCGAAGGGAAACACCATATATTTT CASSLRPGTGAKGNTIYF
TRBJ1-3 once 13 TRBV18 - TGTGCCAGCTCACCATCAGGGTTAAACACCATATATTTT CASSPSGLNTIYF
TRBJ2-3 - 15 TRBV6-1 TRBD2 TGTGCCAGCCTAGACAAGGGGCTAGCGGAGCTTACGCAGTATTTT CASLDKGLAELTQYF
TRBJ1-2 - 14 TRBV5-1 TRBD1 TGCGCCAGCAGCTCGACAGGGGGCGTTTATGGCTACACCTTC CASSSTGGVYGYTF
TRBJ2-3 - 15 TRBV5-6 TRBD1 TGTGCCAGCAGCTTAGGGGGCGGTTTCACAGATACGCAGTATTTT CASSLGGGFTDTQYF
TRBJ2-1 - 16 TRBV5-6 - TGTGCCAGCAGCCCAAGGCGGGTCGGTAGGAACAATGAGCAGTTCTTC CASSPRRVGRNNEQFF
TRBJ2-7 - 14 TRBV9 - TGTGCCAGCAGCGTGGCAGGGGCCTCCTACGAGCAGTACTTC CASSVAGASYEQYF
TRBJ1-1 - 13 TRBV6-5 - TGTGCCAGCAGTTACCGACGGGGCACTGAAGCTTTCTTT CASSYRRGTEAFF
TRBJ2-7 - 11 TRBV20-1 - TGCAGTGCTACCGATGTCCAGGGGTCGAACTTC CSATDVQGSNF
TRBJ2-2 - 16 TRBV14 - TGTGCCAGCAGCCAAAGGACCGGGACTCATGGCCGGGAGCTGTTTTTT CASSQRTGTHGRELFF
TRBJ2-3 - 18 TRBV27 TRBD1 TGTGCCAGCAGTTTAAGCCCGGGACAGCCCTATCACACAGATACGCAGTATTTT CASSLSPGQPYHTDTQYF
TRBJ2-3 - 14 TRBV5-6 - TGTGCCAGCAGCTTAGGGACTAGCACAGATACGCAGTATTTT CASSLGTSTDTQYF
TRBJ2-3 once 14 TRBV10-3 - TGTGCCATCAGCTGGACATCTAGCACAGATACGCAGTATTTT CAISWTSSTDTQYF
TRBJ2-7 - 16 TRBV13 TRBD1 TGTGCCAGCAGCCCCTTCGGACAGGGGTCTCCCTACGAGCAGTACTTC CASSPFGQGSPYEQYF
TRBJ2-3 - 16 TRBV6-6 - TGTGCCAGCAGCTTTCCTCAGGGGGGATTCACAGATACGCAGTATTTT CASSFPQGGFTDTQYF
TRBJ1-1 - 13 TRBV5-1 - TGCGCCAGCAGCTTGGAGCGGTGGTCTGAAGCTTTCTTT CASSLERWSEAFF
TRBJ1-2 - 16 TRBV2 - TGTGCCAGCAGTGAAGAAGGGGCAGTCCCCAACTATGGCTACACCTTC CASSEEGAVPNYGYTF
TRBJ2-1 - 16 TRBV5-1 TRBD2 TGCGCCAGCAGTCTGTCGGGGACTAATACCTACAATGAGCAGTTCTTC CASSLSGTNTYNEQFF